These 5 T cell receptor beta chains came from one sample sequenced in a study of blood T cells in healthy people across ages. Together with a sample-barcoded 5' primer, a J-beta primer mix was included in a second PCR lasting roughly 6 to 12 cycles. In TCRdb, the 5' RACE reads were re-called with MiXCR into one record per CDR3 protein. Among 800,000 to 950,000 distinct CDR3 sequences listed, about 29% were seen once. These data were also reused for a study on T cells of mothers and their children.

The sample consisted of blood. These receptors came from a woman aged 35 to 49 in good health.

This clonotype was seen only a few times. The V gene is TRBV28, the J gene TRBJ2-3, with 8 bases matching TRBD1. Looked up from germline, CDR1 is MDHEN and CDR2 is SYDVKM. Trimming removed 6 bases from V and 0 bases from J; junction bases left unmatched: 8. There are 16 residues in the CDR3. The CDR3: CASSPGTGSSTDTQYF. The CDR3 DNA reads TGTGCCAGCAGCCCCGGGACAGGCTCTAGCACAGATACGCAGTATTTT.

The sample holds many counts of this clonotype. V gene TRBV10-3 combines with J gene TRBJ2-5; no clear D gene. This CDR3 has 14 amino acids. V lost 0 bases, J lost 1 base, and 6 bases lay in between. Germline CDR1 reads ENHRY; CDR2 reads SYGVKD. The CDR3 is CAISESNSQETQYF. The CDR3 coding sequence is TGTGCCATCAGTGAGTCGAACAGCCAAGAGACCCAGTACTTC.

The CDR3 DNA is TGTGCCAGCAGGCGGGGACAGGGCAGAGAGACCCAGTACTTC. Translated: CASRRGQGRETQYF. The V gene is TRBV6-5, the J gene TRBJ2-5, with 9 positions matching TRBD1. The CDR3 totals 14 residues. With V trimmed by 6 bases and J by 4 bases, 6 bases remained unmatched. Germline values: CDR1 MNHEY, CDR2 SVGAGI.

The V call is TRBV2, the J call TRBJ2-4; possibly TRBD1 for D (6 bases). Germline V gene data show CDR1 as SNHLY and CDR2 as FYNNEI. The germline V and J ends were trimmed by 3 bases and 7 bases, with 10 bases remaining between them. There are 13 residues in the CDR3. The CDR3 DNA follows: TGTGCCAGCAGTGAGAGGGGGATGAACATTCAGTACTTC. Translating it yields CASSERGMNIQYF.

This clonotype has a handful of counts. This chain links TRBV7-2 with TRBJ2-3, with D perhaps TRBD2 (7 bases). Trimming took off 0 bases at V and 6 bases at J, with 13 bases between the two ends. The CDR3 length is 15 residues. The germline V gene has CDR1 SGHTA and CDR2 FQGNSA. Here the CDR3 DNA reads TGTGCCAGCAGCTTAGCGGGGGGGCAGACGGATACGCAGTATTTT. It translates to CASSLAGGQTDTQYF.